This T cell receptor (beta chain) emerged from a study of vaccination and CD4 T cells after COVID-19. Turning to the study itself: The authors gave control cultures a CEFX pool, an HIV-1 Nef pool, or no peptide.

Treatment in this sample: approximately 9-day PBMC culture with coronavirus spike peptide pools or control peptides (ViraFEST assay). In this cohort, PCR tests turned positive between March and December 2020, predating US Alpha, Beta and Delta variants. The CDR3 consists of 20 residues. Germline loops: CDR1 MDHEN, CDR2 SYDVKM. Unmatched junction bases numbered 16, after V lost 2 bases and J lost 3 bases. With regard to this clonotype: The antigen is undetermined.

Cultured CD4+ T cell DNA was sequenced using the Oncomine TCR Beta short-read assay. TCRdb redid the calling of the PCR reads with MiXCR, one entry per CDR3 protein. Here the sample spans approximately 16,000 distinct CDR3 sequences, approximately 70% being singletons. This clonotype was sampled from a human donor who had recovered from COVID-19. The material sequenced was CD4+ T cells from blood, cultured in vitro. The rearrangement joins TRBV28 to TRBJ1-5; 10 bases line up with TRBD1. CDR3 region: CASSLILRPTGTGDNQPQHF. The CDR3 DNA reads TGTGCCAGCAGTTTAATTCTGAGGCCAACCGGGACAGGGGACAATCAGCCCCAGCATTTT.